These 23 T cell receptor beta chains originate from one sample sequenced in a study of vaccination and CD4 T cells after COVID-19. The assay that was used to sequence DNA from cultured CD4+ T cells was the Oncomine TCR Beta short-read assay. TCRdb passed the PCR reads through MiXCR, listing each CDR3 protein once. The sample holds 15,000 to 20,000 distinct CDR3 sequences, approximately 45% seen once. Their recognized antigens are unknown. Regarding treatment: roughly 10-day PBMC culture with coronavirus spike peptide pools or control peptides (ViraFEST assay). The material was CD4+ T cells from blood, cultured in vitro, obtained before SARS-CoV-2 vaccination. All receptors come from a human donor who had recovered from COVID-19.

V is TRBV27 and J is TRBJ1-1; D is possibly TRBD1 (6 bases). CDR1 and CDR2 (germline): MNHEY, SMNVEV (reference sequence). This CDR3 is built from 13 residues. Trimming pared 3 bases from V and 1 base from J, leaving 6 bases between. CDR3 amino acids: CASSFRGNTEAFF. CDR3 nucleotides: TGTGCCAGCAGTTTCAGGGGGAACACTGAAGCTTTCTTT.

The V gene is TRBV2, the J gene TRBJ2-7; D may be TRBD1 (5 bases). V lost 8 bases, J lost 3 bases, and 8 bases lay in between. The CDR3 runs to 11 residues. Germline CDR1 and CDR2: SNHLY and FYNNEI. The CDR3 nucleotides read TGTGCCAGCTTCAGGGTCTACGAGCAGTACTTC. This codes for CASFRVYEQYF.

The chain uses TRBV24-1 and TRBJ2-1, with D perhaps assigned TRBD1 or TRBD2 (5 bases each). Germline CDR1 reads KGHDR; CDR2 reads SFDVKD. The CDR3 totals 18 residues. V lost 7 bases to trimming and J lost 2 bases, with 23 bases between them. The CDR3 sequence is CATSGDLSSGRPYNEQFF. The DNA for the CDR3 is TGTGCCACCAGCGGGGACCTTAGTTCGGGCCGCCCCTACAATGAGCAGTTCTTC.

The V call is TRBV29-1, the J call TRBJ1-1; D unclear. The germline V and J ends were trimmed by 5 bases and 4 bases, with 8 bases remaining between them. Germline V lookup: CDR1 SQVTM, CDR2 ANQGSEA. There are 11 residues in the CDR3. The CDR3 region has the DNA TGCAGCGTTACAAGGCGCACTGAAGCTTTCTTT. This encodes CSVTRRTEAFF.

The chain carries TRBV7-9 and TRBJ2-7, with 8 bases identical to TRBD1. Germline loops: CDR1 SEHNR, CDR2 FQNEAQ (reference sequence). The CDR3 totals 13 residues. The V gene end was trimmed by 0 bases and the J gene end by 7 bases; junction bases not matched to a gene: 2. CDR3 DNA sequence: TGTGCCAGCAGCTTAGCCGGGACAGGAGAGCAGTACTTC. This codes for CASSLAGTGEQYF.

This clonotype was recorded a few times. This chain joins TRBV5-6 and TRBJ1-1; D might be TRBD1 (5 bases). The CDR3 sequence is 14 residues long. V was trimmed by 4 bases and J by 1 base, leaving 11 bases between them. Germline V CDR1 and CDR2: SGHDT, YYEEEE. The CDR3 protein is CASSPGLPNTEAFF. The CDR3 DNA is TGTGCCAGCAGCCCGGGACTGCCGAACACTGAAGCTTTCTTT.

This clonotype was recorded a few times. The gene calls are TRBV20-1 and TRBJ1-5; 9 bases map to TRBD1. The CDR3 extends over 14 amino acids. V shed 6 bases, J shed 5 bases, and the junction held 8 bases outside the gene matches. Germline lookup yields CDR1 DFQATT and CDR2 SNEGSKA (reference sequence). The DNA for the CDR3 is TGCAGTGCGGAACCTACAGGGGGCGATCAGCCCCAGCATTTT. It is translated as CSAEPTGGDQPQHF.

V usage is TRBV7-3 and J usage is TRBJ2-3; 7 nucleotides match TRBD2. V gave up 9 bases and J gave up 2 bases; unmatched junction bases: 8. CDR1 SGHTA and CDR2 FQGTGA come from the germline V gene. This CDR3 is 14 amino acids long. In DNA form, the CDR3 reads TGTGCCAGTCGGCTCGGGGGGACCACAGATACGCAGTATTTT. It translates to CASRLGGTTDTQYF.

V is TRBV19 and J is TRBJ2-3; D gene uncertain. CDR1 is LNHDA, CDR2 SQIVND, per germline (reference sequence). Trimming cost V 6 bases and J 3 bases, with 10 bases left between them. The CDR3 runs 13 residues. CDR3 protein: CASSLGGTDTQYF. CDR3 DNA sequence: TGTGCCAGTAGCCTGGGTGGTACAGATACGCAGTATTTT.

This clonotype was seen a handful of times. The V call is TRBV20-1, the J call TRBJ2-7, with D possibly being TRBD1 (5 bases). The CDR3 loop spans 16 amino acids. The germline V gene encodes CDR1 DFQATT and CDR2 SNEGSKA (reference sequence). V was trimmed by 2 bases and J by 0 bases, leaving 17 bases between them. CDR3 sequence: CSARSPGRASSYEQYF. The DNA for the CDR3 is TGCAGTGCTAGATCCCCAGGGCGCGCGAGCTCCTACGAGCAGTACTTC.

The chain is built from TRBV6-1 and TRBJ2-2; a possible D gene is TRBD1 (6 bases). CDR3 length: 14 residues. Germline V CDR1 and CDR2: MNHNS, SASEGT. V was trimmed by 6 bases and J by 6 bases, leaving 14 bases between them. CDR3: CASRGRGNAGELFF. CDR3 bases: TGTGCCAGCAGAGGCAGGGGTAACGCCGGGGAGCTGTTTTTT.

The chain uses TRBV20-1 and TRBJ1-4; 11 bases agree with TRBD1. Germline CDR1 and CDR2: DFQATT and SNEGSKA (reference sequence). V was clipped by 6 bases and J by 6 bases; unmatched bases: 6. The CDR3 sequence is 14 residues long. The DNA of the CDR3 is TGCAGTGCGGCTAGGACAGGGGGCGATGAAAAACTGTTTTTT. Translating gives CSAARTGGDEKLFF.

This clonotype was observed a handful of times. The CDR3 nucleotides are TGCAGTGCTAGAGATCAGACAGGTTATGGCTACACCTTC. Residues: CSARDQTGYGYTF. This chain joins TRBV20-1 and TRBJ1-2; D might be TRBD1 (6 bases). The CDR3 covers 13 residues. V shed 0 bases and J shed 5 bases, with 10 bases lying between them. Germline values: CDR1 DFQATT, CDR2 SNEGSKA (reference sequence).

The chain recombines TRBV2 with TRBJ2-2, with 7 bases lining up with TRBD2. Trimming took 6 bases from V and 2 from J; bases not matched to a gene: 6. Germline CDR1 and CDR2: SNHLY and FYNNEI. CDR3 size: 15 residues. The CDR3 sequence: CASRGGYRNTGELFF. The CDR3 bases are TGTGCCAGCAGGGGAGGGTATCGAAACACCGGGGAGCTGTTTTTT.

This clonotype turned up a few times. The chain carries TRBV28 and TRBJ1-6, with no clear D. In germline, CDR1 is MDHEN, CDR2 SYDVKM. The CDR3 spans 15 residues. V was shortened by 1 base and J by 10 bases, with 14 bases between the two germline ends. The CDR3 sequence is CASSLFRGAGSPLHF. The CDR3, as DNA: TGTGCCAGCAGTTTATTCCGTGGAGCGGGGTCACCCCTCCACTTT.

This clonotype has just a few counts. This chain connects TRBV20-1 to TRBJ2-5; D gene uncertain. The germline gives CDR1 DFQATT, CDR2 SNEGSKA (reference sequence). Trimming pared 4 bases from V and 1 base from J, leaving 7 bases between. There are 12 residues in the CDR3. The CDR3: CSATRPQETQYF. In DNA, the CDR3 is TGCAGTGCTACCAGACCCCAAGAGACCCAGTACTTC.

This chain uses TRBV29-1 with TRBJ1-4; weak D call: TRBD1 (5 bases). The V gene's germline CDR1 is SQVTM and CDR2 ANQGSEA. The CDR3 runs to 13 residues. V was pared by 4 bases and J by 0 bases, with 6 bases between. CDR3 nucleotides: TGCAGCGTTGCGACAGCAACTAATGAAAAACTGTTTTTT. This gives the protein CSVATATNEKLFF.

V gene TRBV6-1 combines with J gene TRBJ2-5, with 7 positions matching TRBD1. The germline CDR1 and CDR2 sequences are MNHNS and SASEGT. V was clipped by 4 bases and J by 2 bases; unmatched bases: 7. The CDR3 is made up of 15 amino acids. CDR3 loop: CASSARDSRQETQYF. DNA of the CDR3: TGTGCCAGCAGTGCCCGGGACAGCCGTCAAGAGACCCAGTACTTC.

The chain links TRBV6-2 or TRBV6-3 to TRBJ2-2, with a tentative D call TRBD1 (6 bases). This CDR3 is 15 amino acids long. Trimming pared 5 bases from V and 4 bases from J, leaving 14 bases between. Germline CDR1 reads MNHEY; CDR2 reads SVGEGT. CDR3 nucleotide sequence: TGTGCCAGCAGTCAACGGACAGATCTCACCGGGGAGCTGTTTTTT. This encodes CASSQRTDLTGELFF.

This clonotype came up a few times. This rearrangement joins TRBV6-5 to TRBJ1-1; D remains unclear. Trimming stripped 3 bases from V and 8 bases from J, with 22 bases between. Germline V gene sequence: CDR1 MNHEY, CDR2 SVGAGI. The CDR3 consists of 16 residues. The CDR3 loop is CASSYEISGAPTEAFF. The CDR3, as DNA: TGTGCCAGCAGTTATGAAATCTCAGGCGCCCCCACGGAAGCTTTCTTT.

This clonotype was detected once. This chain joins TRBV11-1 and TRBJ2-3, with D unclear. Trimming removed 2 bases at V and 3 bases at J, with 0 bases between. Germline-derived CDR1 and CDR2 are SGHAT and FQDESV (reference sequence). CDR3 length: 11 residues. This CDR3 is CASSLTDTQYF. CDR3 coding DNA: TGTGCCAGCAGCTTAACAGATACGCAGTATTTT.

The chain combines TRBV7-2 with TRBJ1-2, with 11 bases identical to TRBD1. Germline CDR1 is SGHTA and CDR2 is FQGNSA. The CDR3 has 18 residues. V lost 5 bases and J lost 6; bases outside the gene matches: 17. CDR3 residues: CASSKRSRPGQGANGYTF. The CDR3 nucleotides are TGTGCCAGCAGCAAGCGTAGCAGGCCAGGACAGGGGGCTAATGGCTACACCTTC.

V is TRBV10-1 and J is TRBJ2-2; D perhaps matches TRBD1 (6 bases). Looked up from germline, CDR1 is WNHNN and CDR2 is SYGVQD (reference sequence). This CDR3 region has 17 residues. Deletions cut 3 bases from V and 0 bases from J, with 14 bases between. CDR3 protein: CASSDQGTFANTGELFF. As DNA, the CDR3 is TGCGCCAGCAGTGATCAGGGGACGTTCGCGAACACCGGGGAGCTGTTTTTT.